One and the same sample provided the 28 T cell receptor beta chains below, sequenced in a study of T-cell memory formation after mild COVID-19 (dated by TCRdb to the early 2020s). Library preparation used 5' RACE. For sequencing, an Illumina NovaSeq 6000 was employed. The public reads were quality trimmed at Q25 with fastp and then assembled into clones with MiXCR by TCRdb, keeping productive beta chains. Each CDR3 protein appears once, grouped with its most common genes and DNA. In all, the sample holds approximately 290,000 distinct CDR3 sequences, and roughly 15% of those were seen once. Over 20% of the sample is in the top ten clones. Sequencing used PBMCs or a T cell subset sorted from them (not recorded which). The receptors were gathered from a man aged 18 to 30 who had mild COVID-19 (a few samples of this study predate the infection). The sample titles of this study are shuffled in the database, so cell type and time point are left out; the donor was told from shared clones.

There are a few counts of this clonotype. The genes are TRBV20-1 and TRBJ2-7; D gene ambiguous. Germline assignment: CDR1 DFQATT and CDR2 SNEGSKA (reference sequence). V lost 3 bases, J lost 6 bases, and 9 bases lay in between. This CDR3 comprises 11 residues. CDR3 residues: CSARALAEQYF. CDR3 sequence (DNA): TGCAGTGCTAGGGCCTTGGCCGAGCAGTACTTC.

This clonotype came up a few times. The chain's CDR3 is CASSLRYGILSGELFF. CDR3 nucleotide sequence: TGTGCCAGCAGCCTGAGATACGGGATCCTTAGCGGGGAGCTGTTTTTT. The chain employs TRBV7-2 and TRBJ2-2, with TRBD2 as a possible D gene (5 bases). CDR1 is SGHTA, CDR2 FQGNSA, per germline. V lost 5 bases to trimming and J lost 7 bases, with 20 bases between them. The CDR3 runs 16 residues.

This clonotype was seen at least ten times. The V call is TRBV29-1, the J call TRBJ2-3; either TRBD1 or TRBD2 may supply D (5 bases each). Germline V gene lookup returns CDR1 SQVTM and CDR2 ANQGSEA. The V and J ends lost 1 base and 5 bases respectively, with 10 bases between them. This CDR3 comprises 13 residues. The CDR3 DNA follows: TGCAGCGTTGAAGTGGGACCTCAAGATACGCAGTATTTT. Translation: CSVEVGPQDTQYF.

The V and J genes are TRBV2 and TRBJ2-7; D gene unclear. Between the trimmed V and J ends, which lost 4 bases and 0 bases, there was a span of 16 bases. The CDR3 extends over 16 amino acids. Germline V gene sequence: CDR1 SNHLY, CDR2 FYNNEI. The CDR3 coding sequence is TGTGCCAGCAGTGGATCTAGGGCCCGTAACTCCTACGAGCAGTACTTC. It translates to CASSGSRARNSYEQYF.

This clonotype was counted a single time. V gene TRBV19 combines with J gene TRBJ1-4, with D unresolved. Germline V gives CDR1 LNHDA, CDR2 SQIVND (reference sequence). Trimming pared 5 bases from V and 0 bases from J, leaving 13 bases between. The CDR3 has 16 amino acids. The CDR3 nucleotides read TGTGCCAGTAGTCCCTGGGCATTGGCAACTAATGAAAAACTGTTTTTT. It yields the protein CASSPWALATNEKLFF.

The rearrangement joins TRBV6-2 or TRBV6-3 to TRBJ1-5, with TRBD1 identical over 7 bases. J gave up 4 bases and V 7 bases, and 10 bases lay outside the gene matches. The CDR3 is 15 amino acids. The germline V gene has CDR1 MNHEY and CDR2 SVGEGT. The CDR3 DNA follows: TGTGCCAGCACCCAGACAGGGTACGGAAATCAGCCCCAGCATTTT. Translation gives CASTQTGYGNQPQHF.

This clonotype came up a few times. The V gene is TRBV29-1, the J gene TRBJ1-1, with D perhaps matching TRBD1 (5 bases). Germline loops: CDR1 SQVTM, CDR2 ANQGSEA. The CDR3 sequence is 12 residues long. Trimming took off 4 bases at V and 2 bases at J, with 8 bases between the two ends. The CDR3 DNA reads TGCAGCGTTGTTAGGGGAAACACTGAAGCTTTCTTT. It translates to CSVVRGNTEAFF.

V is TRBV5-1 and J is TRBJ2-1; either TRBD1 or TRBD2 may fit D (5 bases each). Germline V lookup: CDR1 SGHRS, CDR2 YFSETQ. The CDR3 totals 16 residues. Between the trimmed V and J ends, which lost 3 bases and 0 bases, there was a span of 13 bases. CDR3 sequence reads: CASSWTGTVSYNEQFF. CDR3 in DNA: TGCGCCAGCAGCTGGACGGGGACCGTCTCCTACAATGAGCAGTTCTTC.

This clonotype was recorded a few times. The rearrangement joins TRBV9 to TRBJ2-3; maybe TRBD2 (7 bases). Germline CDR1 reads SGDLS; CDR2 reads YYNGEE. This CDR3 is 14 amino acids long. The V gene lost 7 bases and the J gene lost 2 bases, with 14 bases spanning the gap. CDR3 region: CASGGAGDTDTQYF. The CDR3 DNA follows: TGTGCCAGCGGGGGGGCGGGGGACACAGATACGCAGTATTTT.

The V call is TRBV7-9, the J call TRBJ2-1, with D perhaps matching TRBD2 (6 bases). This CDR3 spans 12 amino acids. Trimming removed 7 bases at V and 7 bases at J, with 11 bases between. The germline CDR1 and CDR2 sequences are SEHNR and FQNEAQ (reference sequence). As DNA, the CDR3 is TGTGCCAGCACCTTCGGGGGTAATGAGCAGTTCTTC. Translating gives CASTFGGNEQFF.

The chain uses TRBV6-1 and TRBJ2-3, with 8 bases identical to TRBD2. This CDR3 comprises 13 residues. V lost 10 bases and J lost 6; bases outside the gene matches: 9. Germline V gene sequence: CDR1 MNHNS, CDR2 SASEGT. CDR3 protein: CATTLRGGDTQYF. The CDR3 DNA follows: TGTGCCACCACCCTACGGGGGGGGGATACGCAGTATTTT.

In DNA, the CDR3 is TGTGCCAGCAGCTTTAGGGAGGGAGATGGCTACACCTTC. Encoded protein: CASSFREGDGYTF. J is TRBJ1-2 and V is TRBV7-9; no definite D call. The V end lost 3 bases, the J end lost 6 bases, and 11 bases lay between the germline ends. The CDR3 covers 13 residues. CDR1 is SEHNR and CDR2 is FQNEAQ in the germline V gene (reference sequence).

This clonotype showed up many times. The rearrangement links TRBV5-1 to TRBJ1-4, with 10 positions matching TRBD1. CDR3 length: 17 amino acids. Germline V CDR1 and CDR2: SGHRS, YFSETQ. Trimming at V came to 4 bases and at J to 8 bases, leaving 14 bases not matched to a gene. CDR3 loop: CASSIAITGTGEEKLFF. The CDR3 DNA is TGCGCCAGCAGCATTGCGATAACCGGGACAGGGGAGGAAAAACTGTTTTTT.

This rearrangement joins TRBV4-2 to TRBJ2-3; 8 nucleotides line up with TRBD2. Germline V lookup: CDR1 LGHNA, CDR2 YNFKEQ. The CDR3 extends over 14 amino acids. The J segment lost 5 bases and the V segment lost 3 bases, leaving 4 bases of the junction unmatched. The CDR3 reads CASSQIAGKDTQYF. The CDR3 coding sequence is TGTGCCAGCAGCCAGATAGCGGGGAAAGATACGCAGTATTTT.

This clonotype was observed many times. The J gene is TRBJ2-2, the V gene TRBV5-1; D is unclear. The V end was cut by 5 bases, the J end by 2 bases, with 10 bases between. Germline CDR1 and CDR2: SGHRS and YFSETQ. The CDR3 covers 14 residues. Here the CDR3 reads CASREPINTGELFF. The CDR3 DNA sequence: TGCGCCAGCAGGGAACCTATAAACACCGGGGAGCTGTTTTTT.

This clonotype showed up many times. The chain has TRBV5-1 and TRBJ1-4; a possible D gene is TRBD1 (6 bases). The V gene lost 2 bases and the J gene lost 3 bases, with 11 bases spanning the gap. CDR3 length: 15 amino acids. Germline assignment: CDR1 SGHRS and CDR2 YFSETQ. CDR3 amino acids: CASSFLQGANEKLFF. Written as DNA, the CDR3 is TGCGCCAGCAGCTTTTTACAGGGAGCTAATGAAAAACTGTTTTTT.

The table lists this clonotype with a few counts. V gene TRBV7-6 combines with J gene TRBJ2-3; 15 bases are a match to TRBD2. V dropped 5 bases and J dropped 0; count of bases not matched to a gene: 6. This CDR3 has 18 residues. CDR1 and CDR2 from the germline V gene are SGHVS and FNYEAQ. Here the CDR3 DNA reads TGTGCCAGCAGCGGGGGACTAGCGGGGGGTCTTAGCACAGATACGCAGTATTTT. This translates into CASSGGLAGGLSTDTQYF. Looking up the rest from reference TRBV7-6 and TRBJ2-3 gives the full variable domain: GAGVSQSPRYKVTKRGQDVALRCDPISGHVSLYWYRQALGQGPEFLTYFNYEAQQDKSGLPNDRFSAERPEGSISTLTIQRTEQRDSAMYRCASSGGLAGGLSTDTQYFGPGTRLTVL.

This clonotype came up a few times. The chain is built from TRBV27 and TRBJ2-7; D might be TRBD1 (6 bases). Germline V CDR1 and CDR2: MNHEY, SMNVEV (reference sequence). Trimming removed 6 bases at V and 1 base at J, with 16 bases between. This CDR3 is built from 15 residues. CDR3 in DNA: TGTGCCAGCAGGAGAGGACAGCTACCATCCTACGAGCAGTACTTC. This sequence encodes CASRRGQLPSYEQYF.

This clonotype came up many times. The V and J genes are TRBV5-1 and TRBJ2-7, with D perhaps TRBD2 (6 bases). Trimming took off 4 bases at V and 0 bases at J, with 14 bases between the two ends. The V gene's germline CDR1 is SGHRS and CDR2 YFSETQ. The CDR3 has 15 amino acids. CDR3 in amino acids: CASSLGTDSSYEQYF. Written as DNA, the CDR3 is TGCGCCAGCAGCCTCGGGACTGACAGCTCCTACGAGCAGTACTTC.

In DNA, the CDR3 is TGTGCCAGCAGCTCCAGTTGGGGGGGCGCAGGGACCCAGTACTTC. This gives the protein CASSSSWGGAGTQYF. The chain has TRBV7-8 and TRBJ2-5; D may be TRBD2 (7 bases). Trimming took 4 bases from V and 7 from J, leaving 19 bases between them. Germline lookup yields CDR1 SGHVS and CDR2 FQNEAQ. The CDR3 length is 15 residues.

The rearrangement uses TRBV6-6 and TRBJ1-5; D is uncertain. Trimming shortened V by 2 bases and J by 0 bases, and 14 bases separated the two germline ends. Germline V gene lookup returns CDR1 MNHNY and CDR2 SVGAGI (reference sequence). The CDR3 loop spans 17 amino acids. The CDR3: CASSYKGAVYSNQPQHF. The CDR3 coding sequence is TGTGCCAGCAGTTACAAAGGTGCGGTTTATAGCAATCAGCCCCAGCATTTT.

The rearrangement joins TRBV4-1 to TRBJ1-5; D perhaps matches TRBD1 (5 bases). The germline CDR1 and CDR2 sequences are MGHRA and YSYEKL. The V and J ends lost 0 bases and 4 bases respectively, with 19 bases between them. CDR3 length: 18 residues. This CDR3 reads CASSQESPGSVWNQPQHF. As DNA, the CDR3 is TGCGCCAGCAGCCAAGAATCGCCAGGGAGTGTTTGGAATCAGCCCCAGCATTTT.

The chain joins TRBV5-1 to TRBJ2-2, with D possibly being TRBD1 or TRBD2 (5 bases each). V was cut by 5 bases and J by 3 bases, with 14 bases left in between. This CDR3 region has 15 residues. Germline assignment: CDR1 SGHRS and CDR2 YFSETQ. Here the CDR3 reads CASSLSLGDTGELFF. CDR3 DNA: TGCGCCAGCAGTCTTAGCCTGGGGGACACCGGGGAGCTGTTTTTT. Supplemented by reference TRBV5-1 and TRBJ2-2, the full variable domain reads KAGVTQTPRYLIKTRGQQVTLSCSPISGHRSVSWYQQTPGQGLQFLFEYFSETQRNKGNFPGRFSGRQFSNSRSEMNVSTLELGDSALYLCASSLSLGDTGELFFGEGSRLTVL.

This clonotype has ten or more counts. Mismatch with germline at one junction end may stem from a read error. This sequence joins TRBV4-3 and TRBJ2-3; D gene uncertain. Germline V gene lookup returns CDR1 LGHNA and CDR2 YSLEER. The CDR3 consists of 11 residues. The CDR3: CASSQADTQYF. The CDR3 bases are TGTGCCAGCAGCCAGGCAGATACGCAGTATTTT.

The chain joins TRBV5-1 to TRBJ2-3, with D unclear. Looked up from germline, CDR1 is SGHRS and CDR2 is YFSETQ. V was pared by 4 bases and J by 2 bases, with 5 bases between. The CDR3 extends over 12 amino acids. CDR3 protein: CASSRYTDTQYF. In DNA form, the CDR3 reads TGCGCCAGCAGCCGCTACACAGATACGCAGTATTTT.

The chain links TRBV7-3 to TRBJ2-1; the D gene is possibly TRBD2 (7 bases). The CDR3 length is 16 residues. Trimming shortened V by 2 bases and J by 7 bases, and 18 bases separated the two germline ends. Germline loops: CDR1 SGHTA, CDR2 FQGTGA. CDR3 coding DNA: TGTGCCAGCAGCTTAGGCGTTGGGGGGGCATTGAATGAGCAGTTCTTC. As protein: CASSLGVGGALNEQFF.

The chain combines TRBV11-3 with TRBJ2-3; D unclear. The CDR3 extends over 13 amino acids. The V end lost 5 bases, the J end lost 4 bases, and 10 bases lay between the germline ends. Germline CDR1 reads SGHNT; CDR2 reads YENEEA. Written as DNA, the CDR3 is TGTGCCAGCAGCCAGACAAATCCAGATACGCAGTATTTT. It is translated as CASSQTNPDTQYF.

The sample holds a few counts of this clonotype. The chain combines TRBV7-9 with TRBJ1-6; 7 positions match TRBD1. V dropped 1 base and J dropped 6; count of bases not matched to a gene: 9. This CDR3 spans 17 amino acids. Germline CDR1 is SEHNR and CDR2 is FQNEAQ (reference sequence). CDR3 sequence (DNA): TGTGCCAGCAGCTTAGGGGCCCCAGGGGGAAGTAATTCACCCCTCCACTTT. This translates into CASSLGAPGGSNSPLHF.